This TCR beta chain was identified in a study of cytomegalovirus exposure and HLA in healthy donors. CDR3 size: 17 residues. The V and J ends lost 1 base and 2 bases, in that order; junction bases with no gene match: 8. CDR1 and CDR2 from the germline V gene are KGHSH and LQKENI. 60 Vbeta and 13 Jbeta primers were used in PCR. Libraries were prepared by immunoSEQ multiplex PCR; TCRdb keeps only in-frame clonotypes and omits some of them. The data show 180,000 or so clones, nearly 80% seen once. The chain recombines TRBV18 with TRBJ2-1; the match to TRBD2 covers 7 bases. The sequenced material came from PBMCs. The TCR originated in a female donor in good health and CMV-seronegative. CDR3 amino acids: CASSPRVLARTYNEQFF. The CDR3 nucleotides are TGTGCCAGCTCACCACGGGTACTAGCGAGAACCTACAATGAGCAGTTCTTC.